A selection of T cell receptor beta chains follows, all from one sample in a study of shared clonotypes between healthy human individuals. Measured with immunoSEQ multiplex PCR; TCRdb has only the in-frame clones, and not every one. The table shows 1.5 million to 1.9 million clones, with roughly 98% occurring only once. Sequencing used naive CD4+ T cells sorted from blood. These receptors all come from a man aged 25-45 years in good health. Each CDR3 is given with its conserved first and last residue. Each record gives: V gene, clone size, D gene, J gene, CDR3 DNA, CDR3 protein. The D gene is left open where the match is weak. Size is stated for part of the rows, as once, few or many counts, or as a class when the clone is expanded.

V gene: TRBV6-1
clone size: once
D gene: TRBD1
J gene: TRBJ1-4
CDR3 DNA: TGTGCCAGCTACCGGGACAGGGTTGAAAAACTGTTTTTT
CDR3 protein: CASYRDRVEKLFF

V gene: TRBV5-5
clone size: -
D gene: -
J gene: TRBJ2-7
CDR3 DNA: TGTGCCAGCAGCTTGGGCGGGACGCTTTACGAGCAGTACTTC
CDR3 protein: CASSLGGTLYEQYF

V gene: TRBV6-1
clone size: -
D gene: -
J gene: TRBJ2-7
CDR3 DNA: TGTGCCAGCAGTGTCGGGACACTAACCTCCTACGAGCAGTACTTC
CDR3 protein: CASSVGTLTSYEQYF

V gene: TRBV7-9
clone size: -
D gene: -
J gene: TRBJ2-5
CDR3 DNA: TGTGCCAGCAGCGGTACTCAGTACCAAGAGACCCAGTACTTC
CDR3 protein: CASSGTQYQETQYF

V gene: TRBV5-6
clone size: -
D gene: -
J gene: TRBJ2-7
CDR3 DNA: TGTGCCAGCAGCTTGCAGGGTGAGCGGGTAATCTCCTACGAGCAGTACTTC
CDR3 protein: CASSLQGERVISYEQYF

V gene: TRBV15
clone size: -
D gene: TRBD1
J gene: TRBJ1-5
CDR3 DNA: TGTGCCACCACCCAGAAGGGGAAAAACAGGGGAGGGGAATGGCATCAGCCCCAGCATTTT
CDR3 protein: CATTQKGKNRGGEWHQPQHF

V gene: TRBV4-3
clone size: -
D gene: TRBD1
J gene: TRBJ2-7
CDR3 DNA: TGCGCCAGCAGCCAAACCCGGGACAGGGCCTACGAGCAGTACTTC
CDR3 protein: CASSQTRDRAYEQYF

V gene: TRBV7-2
clone size: -
D gene: TRBD2
J gene: TRBJ2-1
CDR3 DNA: TGTGCCAGCAGCTCCGTCGTCAGCGGGAGCGATGAGCAGTTCTTC
CDR3 protein: CASSSVVSGSDEQFF

V gene: TRBV6-1
clone size: -
D gene: -
J gene: TRBJ1-5
CDR3 DNA: TGTGCCAGCAGTGAAGGACATATTCAGCCCCAGCATTTT
CDR3 protein: CASSEGHIQPQHF

V gene: TRBV14
clone size: once
D gene: -
J gene: TRBJ2-1
CDR3 DNA: TGTGCCAGCAGCCAATCCGTCGTCCGATCGCATGAGCAGTTCTTC
CDR3 protein: CASSQSVVRSHEQFF

V gene: TRBV6-5
clone size: once
D gene: -
J gene: TRBJ2-3
CDR3 DNA: TGTGCCAGCAGACTCGACCCCGCCGGGAGGCAGTATTTT
CDR3 protein: CASRLDPAGRQYF

V gene: TRBV5-6
clone size: -
D gene: -
J gene: TRBJ2-7
CDR3 DNA: TGTGCCAGCAGCCACAGCTCCTACGAGCAGTACTTC
CDR3 protein: CASSHSSYEQYF

V gene: TRBV7-6
clone size: -
D gene: -
J gene: TRBJ2-5
CDR3 DNA: TGTGCCAGCAACCGGTTAGACGGGGAGACCCAGTACTTC
CDR3 protein: CASNRLDGETQYF

V gene: TRBV28
clone size: -
D gene: -
J gene: TRBJ1-1
CDR3 DNA: TGTGCCAGCAGTATGGCCAGACTCAACACTGAAGCTTTCTTT
CDR3 protein: CASSMARLNTEAFF

V gene: TRBV15
clone size: -
D gene: -
J gene: TRBJ2-7
CDR3 DNA: TGTGCCACCAGCAGAGATAAAGGCTACGAGCAGTACTTC
CDR3 protein: CATSRDKGYEQYF

V gene: TRBV19
clone size: -
D gene: -
J gene: TRBJ2-6
CDR3 DNA: TGTGCCAGTAGTATTAGCGCGGGGGCCAACGTCCTGACTTTC
CDR3 protein: CASSISAGANVLTF

V gene: TRBV11-3
clone size: -
D gene: TRBD2
J gene: TRBJ2-1
CDR3 DNA: TGTGCCAGCAGCTTAGGGCTAGCGGGAGATGAGCAGTTCTTC
CDR3 protein: CASSLGLAGDEQFF

V gene: TRBV11-2
clone size: -
D gene: TRBD1
J gene: TRBJ2-5
CDR3 DNA: TGTGCCAGCAGTCTACAGGGACAGCAAGAGACCCAGTACTTC
CDR3 protein: CASSLQGQQETQYF

V gene: TRBV19
clone size: -
D gene: -
J gene: TRBJ1-1
CDR3 DNA: TGTGCCAGTAGTATTGGCACTATTAACACTGCGTCGGAAGCTTTCTTT
CDR3 protein: CASSIGTINTASEAFF

V gene: TRBV5-8
clone size: -
D gene: -
J gene: TRBJ1-1
CDR3 DNA: TGTGCCAGCAGCTTGCAGGGCAAGGGGCTCCCTGAAGCTTTCTTT
CDR3 protein: CASSLQGKGLPEAFF

V gene: TRBV5-4
clone size: -
D gene: TRBD1
J gene: TRBJ2-2
CDR3 DNA: TGTGCCAGCAGCTCAGAGGGACAGGGCCACCGGGAGCTGTTTTTT
CDR3 protein: CASSSEGQGHRELFF

V gene: TRBV19
clone size: -
D gene: TRBD1
J gene: TRBJ2-5
CDR3 DNA: TGTGCCAGTAGTATGACAGGGGGCCAAGAGACCCAGTACTTC
CDR3 protein: CASSMTGGQETQYF

V gene: TRBV15
clone size: -
D gene: TRBD1
J gene: TRBJ2-7
CDR3 DNA: TGTGCCACCAGCAGAGGGGACAGAAGCTCCTACGAGCAGTACTTC
CDR3 protein: CATSRGDRSSYEQYF

V gene: TRBV5-1
clone size: -
D gene: -
J gene: TRBJ1-2
CDR3 DNA: TGCGCCAGCAGCTTGGAAGGCGTGGAGGGCTACACCTTC
CDR3 protein: CASSLEGVEGYTF

V gene: TRBV21-1
clone size: -
D gene: -
J gene: TRBJ1-2
CDR3 DNA: TGTGCCAGCAGCAGTGACAGGATTGGCTACACCTTC
CDR3 protein: CASSSDRIGYTF

V gene: TRBV18
clone size: -
D gene: TRBD2
J gene: TRBJ2-1
CDR3 DNA: TGTGCCAGCTCACCCGAGCCGGTCCTAGCGGGAACTGGTGAGCAGTTCTTC
CDR3 protein: CASSPEPVLAGTGEQFF

V gene: TRBV14
clone size: -
D gene: -
J gene: TRBJ2-7
CDR3 DNA: TGTGCCAGCAGCCAACGTGCCGCCTACGAGCAGTACTTC
CDR3 protein: CASSQRAAYEQYF

V gene: TRBV7-8
clone size: -
D gene: -
J gene: TRBJ2-1
CDR3 DNA: TGTGCCAGCAGCTTATACGGGGGAATGGGGCAGTTCTTC
CDR3 protein: CASSLYGGMGQFF

V gene: TRBV7-9
clone size: -
D gene: -
J gene: TRBJ2-1
CDR3 DNA: TGTGCCAGCATTGATCTCGGGGGCGAGAACAATGAGCAGTTCTTC
CDR3 protein: CASIDLGGENNEQFF

V gene: TRBV19
clone size: -
D gene: -
J gene: TRBJ2-1
CDR3 DNA: TGTGCCAGTGTGGGCTGGGGGACCTACAATGAGCAGTTCTTC
CDR3 protein: CASVGWGTYNEQFF

V gene: TRBV5-1
clone size: once
D gene: -
J gene: TRBJ2-6
CDR3 DNA: TGCGCCAGCAGCCCGACAAGCTCTGGGGCCAACGTCCTGACTTTC
CDR3 protein: CASSPTSSGANVLTF